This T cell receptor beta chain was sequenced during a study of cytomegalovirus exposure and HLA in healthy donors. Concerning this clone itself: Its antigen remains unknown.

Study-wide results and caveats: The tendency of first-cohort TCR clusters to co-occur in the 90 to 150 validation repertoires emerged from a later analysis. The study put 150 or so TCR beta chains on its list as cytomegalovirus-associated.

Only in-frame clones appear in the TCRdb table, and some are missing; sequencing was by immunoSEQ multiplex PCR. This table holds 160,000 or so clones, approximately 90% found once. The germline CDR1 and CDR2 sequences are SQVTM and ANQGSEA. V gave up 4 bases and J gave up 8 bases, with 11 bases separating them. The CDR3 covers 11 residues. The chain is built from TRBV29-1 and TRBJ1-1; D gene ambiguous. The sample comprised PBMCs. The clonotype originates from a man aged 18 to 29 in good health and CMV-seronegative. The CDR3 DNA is TGCAGCGTTGTAGAGAAGAGCGAAGCTTTCTTT. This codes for CSVVEKSEAFF.